This TCR beta chain is from a study of blood T cell repertoires in COVID-19. Study-wide context: COVID-19 samples from acute and convalescent phases originated in the United States, Italy and Spain. Sources were T cells, B-cell-depleted T cells, or PBMCs; the material itself was cDNA or gDNA.

Original data processing: Amplification of reference gene primers provided the estimated nucleated cell counts. The assay was immunoSEQ multiplex PCR, and TCRdb's table has in-frame clones only and misses some. That table is the source of V, J and clone size, and D and trimming were worked out from the DNA. The sample consists of 30,000 to 40,000 clones, about nine tenths of them appearing once. CDR1 and CDR2 from the germline V gene are SEHNR and FQNEAQ (reference sequence). V lost 2 bases and J 4 bases, leaving 14 bases between the germline ends. This CDR3 region has 15 residues. Material: peripheral blood. V gene TRBV7-9 combines with J gene TRBJ2-5; TRBD2 might be the D (5 bases). This receptor was obtained from a human donor with active COVID-19. The donor label of this sample is uncertain. The CDR3 protein is CASSLSSSHIETQYF. The CDR3 DNA follows: TGTGCCAGCAGCTTATCTAGCAGCCATATAGAGACCCAGTACTTC.